The 19 T cell receptor beta chains presented below share a single source sample, sequenced in a study of beta chain features in type 1 diabetes. Expressed TCRB transcripts were sequenced after all isolated RNA was converted to cDNA. Sequencing was performed with immunoSEQ multiplex PCR; in TCRdb, only in-frame clones are kept and a portion is missing. The sample consists of about 900,000 clones, roughly 15% of them appearing once. The sample consisted of naive CD4+ T cells from blood. All receptors come from a woman younger than 30 in good health.

The chain carries TRBV7-2 and TRBJ1-5, with no clear D. CDR1 and CDR2 (germline): SGHTA, FQGNSA. CDR3 length: 15 amino acids. The V and J ends lost 2 bases and 3 bases respectively, with 11 bases between them. The CDR3 loop is CASSLLPLHNQPQHF. Written as DNA, the CDR3 is TGTGCCAGCAGCTTACTGCCCCTTCACAATCAGCCCCAGCATTTT.

This clone has just a few counts. This chain's CDR3 is CASSLLLVVVGEQFF. DNA of the CDR3: TGTGCCAGCAGCTTACTGCTAGTGGTTGTCGGTGAGCAGTTCTTC. V is TRBV11-2 and J is TRBJ2-1; no clear D gene. The ends were cut back, 2 bases at V and 9 bases at J, with 17 bases in the middle. Germline V CDR1 and CDR2: SGHAT, FQNNGV. The CDR3 is made up of 15 amino acids.

The chain recombines TRBV10-2 with TRBJ2-3; tentatively, D is TRBD1 (5 bases). CDR1 is WSHSY, CDR2 SAAADI, per germline. The V and J ends lost 2 bases and 2 bases respectively, with 17 bases between them. CDR3 length: 17 residues. The CDR3 is CASSELRGHGFTDTQYF. DNA of the CDR3: TGCGCCAGCAGTGAGCTACGTGGACACGGCTTCACAGATACGCAGTATTTT.

The chain combines TRBV11-2 with TRBJ2-7; TRBD1 aligns across 9 bases. The germline CDR1 and CDR2 sequences are SGHAT and FQNNGV. J gave up 7 bases and V 3 bases, and 4 bases lay outside the gene matches. CDR3 length equals 13 residues. CDR3 sequence: CASSLGDRAEQYF. The CDR3 DNA reads as TGTGCCAGCAGCTTGGGGGACAGGGCGGAGCAGTACTTC.

The V gene is TRBV18, the J gene TRBJ2-2; the D gene is possibly TRBD1 (5 bases). V was shortened by 3 bases and J by 6 bases, with 11 bases between the two germline ends. The germline V gene encodes CDR1 KGHSH and CDR2 LQKENI. The CDR3 has 14 residues. CDR3 in DNA: TGTGCCAGCTCACCTTTCGACAGCCCCGGGGAGCTGTTTTTT. It yields the protein CASSPFDSPGELFF.

This clone was counted only a few times. The chain is built from TRBV5-1 and TRBJ2-3; 8 bases match TRBD2. J was trimmed by 9 bases and V by 4 bases; bases with no gene match: 10. Germline CDR1 reads SGHRS; CDR2 reads YFSETQ. This CDR3 has 14 residues. CDR3 coding DNA: TGCGCCAGCAGCACGGGACTAGGGCCCGGGACGCAGTATTTT. Translated: CASSTGLGPGTQYF.

The genes are TRBV5-6 and TRBJ2-7; 8 nucleotides align to TRBD1. Trimming at V came to 2 bases and at J to 3 bases, leaving 10 bases not matched to a gene. Germline V gives CDR1 SGHDT, CDR2 YYEEEE. The CDR3 is 16 amino acids. The DNA of the CDR3 is TGTGCCAGCAGCTTACGGACAGGGATTGGCGTCTACGAGCAGTACTTC. This translates into CASSLRTGIGVYEQYF.

This clone was recorded a few times. An end of the junction differs from the germline gene, which may be a read error. This sequence joins TRBV2 and TRBJ2-7; D gene unclear. The length of the CDR3 is 14 residues. The germline V gene has CDR1 SNHLY and CDR2 FYNNEI. The DNA of the CDR3 is TGTGCCAGCAGCGAAGGAGCAGGTTCCTACGAGCAGTACTTC. Translation gives CASSEGAGSYEQYF.

The V call is TRBV29-1, the J call TRBJ2-1, with 8 nucleotides matching TRBD2. Germline V gene sequence: CDR1 SQVTM, CDR2 ANQGSEA. The J segment lost 4 bases and the V segment lost 7 bases, leaving 9 bases of the junction unmatched. The length of the CDR3 is 14 residues. The CDR3 bases are TGCAGCGGTGCGGTGCCTAGCGGGTACAATGAGCAGTTCTTC. Its protein product is CSGAVPSGYNEQFF.

This clone was seen a few times. V is TRBV5-1 and J is TRBJ2-7, with 11 positions matching TRBD1. This CDR3 has 14 amino acids. V gave up 2 bases and J gave up 3 bases; unmatched junction bases: 1. Germline assignment: CDR1 SGHRS and CDR2 YFSETQ. The CDR3 nucleotides are TGCGCCAGCAGCTTCGGGACAGGGGGCTACGAGCAGTACTTC. Translation gives CASSFGTGGYEQYF. The variable domain in full, completed from reference TRBV5-1 and TRBJ2-7, reads KAGVTQTPRYLIKTRGQQVTLSCSPISGHRSVSWYQQTPGQGLQFLFEYFSETQRNKGNFPGRFSGRQFSNSRSEMNVSTLELGDSALYLCASSFGTGGYEQYFGPGTRLTVT.

This chain joins TRBV6-5 and TRBJ1-1, with 7 bases identical to TRBD1. The CDR3 is made up of 13 amino acids. CDR1 is MNHEY, CDR2 SVGAGI, per germline. V lost 11 bases and J lost 1; bases outside the gene matches: 7. The CDR3 is CAATGRRNTEAFF. The DNA for the CDR3 is TGTGCCGCGACAGGGAGGCGGAACACTGAAGCTTTCTTT.

V is TRBV27 and J is TRBJ2-6, with D uncertain. Trimming cost V 6 bases and J 0 bases, with 6 bases left between them. This CDR3 spans 14 amino acids. Germline V gene data show CDR1 as MNHEY and CDR2 as SMNVEV (reference sequence). In DNA form, the CDR3 reads TGTGCCAGCAGACGTTACTCTGGGGCCAACGTCCTGACTTTC. Translating it yields CASRRYSGANVLTF.

Of note for this clone: The same CDR3 arises from other DNA sequences in this sample as well. This chain links TRBV7-2 with TRBJ1-2; D is unresolved. The V end was cut by 2 bases, the J end by 5 bases, with 6 bases between. The CDR3 has 12 residues. Germline CDR1 reads SGHTA; CDR2 reads FQGNSA. The CDR3 loop reads CASSLRGYGYTF. For the CDR3, the DNA is TGTGCCAGCAGCTTACGGGGTTATGGCTACACCTTC.

The J gene is TRBJ1-2, the V gene TRBV19; D call uncertain. Trimming removed 7 bases from V and 2 bases from J, with 11 bases in between. CDR1 and CDR2 from the germline V gene are LNHDA and SQIVND (reference sequence). The CDR3 has 13 amino acids. CDR3 nucleotides: TGTGCCAGTACCGGACGGACGAACTATGGCTACACCTTC. Translated, it gives CASTGRTNYGYTF.

In nucleotides, the CDR3 is TGCGCCAGCAGCTTTTCGTTTGGGGGGTCGGTGGACACCGGGGAGCTGTTTTTT. It is translated as CASSFSFGGSVDTGELFF. V usage is TRBV5-1 and J usage is TRBJ2-2, with D possibly matching TRBD2 (6 bases). Trimming shortened V by 2 bases and J by 3 bases, and 20 bases separated the two germline ends. The CDR3 is made up of 18 amino acids. Germline V gene lookup returns CDR1 SGHRS and CDR2 YFSETQ.

This clone was seen more than once but under ten times. The rearrangement joins TRBV19 to TRBJ1-5; perhaps TRBD1 as D (5 bases). Trimming pared 6 bases from V and 1 base from J, leaving 10 bases between. The CDR3 runs to 14 residues. The germline CDR1 and CDR2 sequences are LNHDA and SQIVND (reference sequence). The CDR3 sequence: CASSVGGSNQPQHF. DNA for the CDR3: TGTGCCAGTAGCGTCGGGGGGAGCAATCAGCCCCAGCATTTT. Drawing the rest from reference TRBV19 and TRBJ1-5, the complete variable domain is DGGITQSPKYLFRKEGQNVTLSCEQNLNHDAMYWYRQDPGQGLRLIYYSQIVNDFQKGDIAEGYSVSREKKESFPLTVTSAQKNPTAFYLCASSVGGSNQPQHFGDGTRLSIL.

The chain uses TRBV15 and TRBJ1-2; unclear D gene. Trimming removed 0 bases from V and 5 bases from J, with 4 bases in between. The CDR3 is made up of 12 amino acids. Germline lookup yields CDR1 LNHNV and CDR2 YYDKDF (reference sequence). The CDR3 loop is CATSRDKYGYTF. In nucleotides, the CDR3 is TGTGCCACCAGCAGAGATAAGTATGGCTACACCTTC.

This clone appeared a few times. The chain has TRBV28 and TRBJ2-3; D is unresolved. Germline CDR1 is MDHEN and CDR2 is SYDVKM. The CDR3 covers 13 residues. V was clipped by 7 bases and J by 0 bases, with 8 bases between them. CDR3 region: CASIDGSTDTQYF. The DNA for the CDR3 is TGTGCCAGCATAGACGGAAGCACAGATACGCAGTATTTT.

V is TRBV28 and J is TRBJ1-5; no reliable D call. CDR3 length: 12 amino acids. The V end lost 7 bases, the J end lost 9 bases, and 13 bases lay between the germline ends. Germline CDR1 reads MDHEN; CDR2 reads SYDVKM. CDR3 residues: CASTGMGRPQHF. The CDR3 region has the DNA TGTGCCAGCACGGGGATGGGTAGGCCCCAGCATTTT.